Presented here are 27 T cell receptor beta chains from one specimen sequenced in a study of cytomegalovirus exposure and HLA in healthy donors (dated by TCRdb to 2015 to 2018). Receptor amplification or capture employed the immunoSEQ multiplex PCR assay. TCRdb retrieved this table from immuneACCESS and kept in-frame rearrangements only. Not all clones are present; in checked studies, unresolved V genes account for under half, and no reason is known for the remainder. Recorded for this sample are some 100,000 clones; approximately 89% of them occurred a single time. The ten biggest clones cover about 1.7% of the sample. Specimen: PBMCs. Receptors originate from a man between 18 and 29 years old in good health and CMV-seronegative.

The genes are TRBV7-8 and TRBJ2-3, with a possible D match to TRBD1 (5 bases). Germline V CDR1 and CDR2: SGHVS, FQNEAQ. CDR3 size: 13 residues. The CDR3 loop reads CAIRSRAADTQYF. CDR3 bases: TGTGCAATACGGAGCAGGGCAGCAGATACGCAGTATTTT.

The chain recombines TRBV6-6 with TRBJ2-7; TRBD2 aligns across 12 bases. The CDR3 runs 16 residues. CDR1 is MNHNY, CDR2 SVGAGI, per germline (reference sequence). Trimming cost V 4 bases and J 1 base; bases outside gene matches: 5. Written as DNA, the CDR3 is TGTGCCAGCAGTTCCCCGGGACTAGCGGGTTCCTACGAGCAGTACTTC. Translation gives CASSSPGLAGSYEQYF.

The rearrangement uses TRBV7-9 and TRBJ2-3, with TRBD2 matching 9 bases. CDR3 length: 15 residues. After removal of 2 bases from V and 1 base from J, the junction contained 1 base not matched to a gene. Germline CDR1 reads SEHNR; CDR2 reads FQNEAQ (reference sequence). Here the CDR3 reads CASSLRTSGTDTQYF. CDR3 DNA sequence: TGTGCCAGCAGCTTAAGGACTAGCGGCACAGATACGCAGTATTTT.

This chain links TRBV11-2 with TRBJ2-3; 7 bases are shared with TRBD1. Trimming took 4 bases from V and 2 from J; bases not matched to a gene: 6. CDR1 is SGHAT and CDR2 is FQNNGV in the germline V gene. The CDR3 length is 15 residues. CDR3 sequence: CASSYRDRHTDTQYF. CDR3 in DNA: TGTGCCAGCAGCTATCGGGACAGACACACAGATACGCAGTATTTT.

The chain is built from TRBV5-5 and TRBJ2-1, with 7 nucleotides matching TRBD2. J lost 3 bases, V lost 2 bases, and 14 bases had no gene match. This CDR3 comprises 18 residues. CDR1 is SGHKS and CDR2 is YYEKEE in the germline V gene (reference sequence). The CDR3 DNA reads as TGTGCCAGCAGCTTTAGGCGTGGGCGGGAGCCCTTCTACAATGAGCAGTTCTTC. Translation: CASSFRRGREPFYNEQFF.

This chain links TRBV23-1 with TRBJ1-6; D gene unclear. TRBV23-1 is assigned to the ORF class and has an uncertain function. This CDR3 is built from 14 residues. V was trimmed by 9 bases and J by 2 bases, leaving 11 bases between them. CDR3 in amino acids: CARSGGTYNSPLHF. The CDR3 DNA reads TGCGCCAGAAGTGGTGGCACCTATAATTCACCCCTCCACTTT.

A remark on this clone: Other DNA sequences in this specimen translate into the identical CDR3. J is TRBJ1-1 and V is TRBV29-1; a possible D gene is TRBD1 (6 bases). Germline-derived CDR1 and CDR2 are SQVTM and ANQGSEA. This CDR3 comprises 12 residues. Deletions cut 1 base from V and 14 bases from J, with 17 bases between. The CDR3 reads CSVEVAGGWGFF. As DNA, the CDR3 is TGCAGCGTTGAAGTCGCGGGGGGCTGGGGGTTCTTT.

The CDR3 nucleotides are TGTGCCAGCAGTGAATCGGGACAGCTAGGGATGAATGCTTTCTTT. Its protein is CASSESGQLGMNAFF. This chain connects TRBV25-1 to TRBJ1-1, with 7 bases matching TRBD1. CDR3 length: 15 amino acids. The germline gives CDR1 MGHDK, CDR2 SYGVNS. The ends lost 1 base at V and 11 bases at J; junction bases unmatched: 13.

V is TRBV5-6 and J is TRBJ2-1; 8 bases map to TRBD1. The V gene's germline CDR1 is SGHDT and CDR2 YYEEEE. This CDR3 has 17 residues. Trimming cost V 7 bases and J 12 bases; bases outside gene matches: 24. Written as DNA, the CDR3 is TGTGCCAGCGGTCCAAATCGGGTGGGGACAGGATCATTGGGGCAGTTCTTC. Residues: CASGPNRVGTGSLGQFF.

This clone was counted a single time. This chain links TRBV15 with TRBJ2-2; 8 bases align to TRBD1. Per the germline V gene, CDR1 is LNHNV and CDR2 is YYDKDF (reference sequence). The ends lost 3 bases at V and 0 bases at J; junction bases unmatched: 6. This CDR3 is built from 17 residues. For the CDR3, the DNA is TGTGCCACCAGCAGCGGACGGGACAGGCCGAACACCGGGGAGCTGTTTTTT. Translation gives CATSSGRDRPNTGELFF. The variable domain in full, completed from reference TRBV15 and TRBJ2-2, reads DAMVIQNPRYQVTQFGKPVTLSCSQTLNHNVMYWYQQKSSQAPKLLFHYYDKDFNNEADTPDNFQSRRPNTSFCFLDIRSPGLGDTAMYLCATSSGRDRPNTGELFFGEGSRLTVL.

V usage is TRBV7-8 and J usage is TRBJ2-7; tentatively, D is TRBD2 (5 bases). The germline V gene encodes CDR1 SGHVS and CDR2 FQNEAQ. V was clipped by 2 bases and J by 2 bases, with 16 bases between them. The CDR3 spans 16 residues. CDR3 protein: CASSLYEGEATYEQYF. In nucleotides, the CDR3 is TGTGCCAGCAGCTTATATGAGGGAGAAGCAACCTACGAGCAGTACTTC.

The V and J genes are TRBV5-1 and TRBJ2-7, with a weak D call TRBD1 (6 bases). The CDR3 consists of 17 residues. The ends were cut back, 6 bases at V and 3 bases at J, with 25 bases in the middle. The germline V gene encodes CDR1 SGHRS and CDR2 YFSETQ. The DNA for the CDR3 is TGCGCCAGCACCTTAACCGGGACAACAAGGCTTGGCTACGAGCAGTACTTC. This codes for CASTLTGTTRLGYEQYF.

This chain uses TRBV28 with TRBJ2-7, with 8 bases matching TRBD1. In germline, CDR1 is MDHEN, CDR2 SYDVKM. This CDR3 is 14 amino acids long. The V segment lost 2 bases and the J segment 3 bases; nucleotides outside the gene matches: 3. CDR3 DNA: TGTGCCAGCAGTTTACCTGGGACAGGCTACGAGCAGTACTTC. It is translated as CASSLPGTGYEQYF.

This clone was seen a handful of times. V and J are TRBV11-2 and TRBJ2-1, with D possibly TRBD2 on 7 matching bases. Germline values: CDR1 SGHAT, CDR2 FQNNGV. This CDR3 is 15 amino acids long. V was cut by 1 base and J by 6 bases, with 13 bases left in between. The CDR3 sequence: CASSLVRGGLNEQFF. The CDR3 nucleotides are TGTGCCAGCAGCTTAGTAAGGGGGGGCCTCAATGAGCAGTTCTTC.

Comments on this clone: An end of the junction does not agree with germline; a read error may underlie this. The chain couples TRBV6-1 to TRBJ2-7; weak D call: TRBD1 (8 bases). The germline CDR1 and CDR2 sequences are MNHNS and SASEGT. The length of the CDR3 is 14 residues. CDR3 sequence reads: CTSSEAGQAYEQYF. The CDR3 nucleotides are TGTACCAGCAGTGAAGCGGGACAGGCCTACGAGCAGTACTTC.

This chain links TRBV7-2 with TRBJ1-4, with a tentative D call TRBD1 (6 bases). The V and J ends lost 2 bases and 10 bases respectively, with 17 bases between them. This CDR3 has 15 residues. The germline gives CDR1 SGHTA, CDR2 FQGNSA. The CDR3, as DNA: TGTGCCAGCAGCTTATCGGGAAAACAGGGCGGAAAACTGTTTTTT. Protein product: CASSLSGKQGGKLFF.

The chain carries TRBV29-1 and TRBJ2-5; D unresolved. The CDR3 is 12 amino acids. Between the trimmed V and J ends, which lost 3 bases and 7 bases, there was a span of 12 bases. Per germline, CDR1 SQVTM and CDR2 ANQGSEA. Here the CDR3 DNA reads TGCAGCGTTGAGTCTAGTCCTGGGACCCAGTACTTC. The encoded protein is CSVESSPGTQYF.

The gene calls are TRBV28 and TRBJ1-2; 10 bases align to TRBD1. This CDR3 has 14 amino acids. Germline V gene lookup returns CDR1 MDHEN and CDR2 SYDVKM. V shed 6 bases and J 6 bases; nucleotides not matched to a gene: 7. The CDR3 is CASRQPTGGNGYTF. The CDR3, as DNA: TGTGCCAGCAGGCAACCGACAGGGGGCAATGGCTACACCTTC.

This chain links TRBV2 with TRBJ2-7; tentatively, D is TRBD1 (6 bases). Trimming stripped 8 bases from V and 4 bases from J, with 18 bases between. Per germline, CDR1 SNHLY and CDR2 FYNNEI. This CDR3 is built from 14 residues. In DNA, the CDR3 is TGTGCCAGCCGGGACACCAGGACCCTTTACGAGCAGTACTTC. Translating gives CASRDTRTLYEQYF.

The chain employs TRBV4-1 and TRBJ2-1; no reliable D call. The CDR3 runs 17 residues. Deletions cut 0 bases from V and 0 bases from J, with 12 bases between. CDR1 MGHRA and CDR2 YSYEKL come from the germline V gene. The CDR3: CASSQDRVASSYNEQFF. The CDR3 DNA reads TGCGCCAGCAGCCAAGATCGGGTTGCGAGCTCCTACAATGAGCAGTTCTTC.

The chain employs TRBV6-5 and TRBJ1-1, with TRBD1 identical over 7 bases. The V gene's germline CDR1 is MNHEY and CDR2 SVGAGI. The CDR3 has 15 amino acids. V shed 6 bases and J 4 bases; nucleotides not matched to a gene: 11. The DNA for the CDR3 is TGTGCCAGCAGGAGACAAAGACAGGGCGGCACTGAAGCTTTCTTT. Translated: CASRRQRQGGTEAFF.

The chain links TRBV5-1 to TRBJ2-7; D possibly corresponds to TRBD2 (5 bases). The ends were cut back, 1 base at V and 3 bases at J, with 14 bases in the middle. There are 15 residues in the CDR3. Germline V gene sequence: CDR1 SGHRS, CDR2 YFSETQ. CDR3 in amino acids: CASSLNVGGFYEQYF. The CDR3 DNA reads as TGCGCCAGCAGCTTGAACGTCGGCGGGTTCTACGAGCAGTACTTC.

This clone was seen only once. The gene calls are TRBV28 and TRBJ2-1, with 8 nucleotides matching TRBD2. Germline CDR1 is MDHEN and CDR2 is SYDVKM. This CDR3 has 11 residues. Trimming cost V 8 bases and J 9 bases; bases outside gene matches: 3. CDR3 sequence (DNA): TGTGCCAGCCAGCGGGAGCTTGAGCAGTTCTTC. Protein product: CASQRELEQFF.

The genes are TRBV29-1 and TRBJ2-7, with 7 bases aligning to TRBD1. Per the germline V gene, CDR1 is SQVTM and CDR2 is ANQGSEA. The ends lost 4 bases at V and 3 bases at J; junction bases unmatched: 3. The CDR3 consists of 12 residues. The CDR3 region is CSVGTGNYEQYF. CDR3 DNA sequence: TGCAGCGTTGGGACAGGTAACTACGAGCAGTACTTC.

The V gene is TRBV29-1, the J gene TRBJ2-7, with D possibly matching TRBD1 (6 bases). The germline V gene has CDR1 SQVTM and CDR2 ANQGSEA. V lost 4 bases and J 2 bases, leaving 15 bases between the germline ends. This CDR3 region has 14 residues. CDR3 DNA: TGCAGCGTTGCTCGGCAGGGGTCGCCCTACGAGCAGTACTTC. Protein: CSVARQGSPYEQYF.

CDR3 sequence: CASSTRDTDFGYTF. The CDR3 region has the DNA TGTGCCAGCAGCACCCGGGACACCGATTTTGGCTACACCTTC. The chain uses TRBV21-1 and TRBJ1-2; the listed D gene, TRBD1, was not tested against the DNA. TRBV21-1 is termed a pseudogene. The CDR3 is 14 amino acids.

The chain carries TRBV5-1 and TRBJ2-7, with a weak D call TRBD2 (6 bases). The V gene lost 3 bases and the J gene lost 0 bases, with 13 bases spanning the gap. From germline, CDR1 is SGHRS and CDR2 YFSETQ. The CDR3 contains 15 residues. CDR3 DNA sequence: TGCGCCAGCAGCTGGGGCTCCGGGAGCTCCTACGAGCAGTACTTC. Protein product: CASSWGSGSSYEQYF.